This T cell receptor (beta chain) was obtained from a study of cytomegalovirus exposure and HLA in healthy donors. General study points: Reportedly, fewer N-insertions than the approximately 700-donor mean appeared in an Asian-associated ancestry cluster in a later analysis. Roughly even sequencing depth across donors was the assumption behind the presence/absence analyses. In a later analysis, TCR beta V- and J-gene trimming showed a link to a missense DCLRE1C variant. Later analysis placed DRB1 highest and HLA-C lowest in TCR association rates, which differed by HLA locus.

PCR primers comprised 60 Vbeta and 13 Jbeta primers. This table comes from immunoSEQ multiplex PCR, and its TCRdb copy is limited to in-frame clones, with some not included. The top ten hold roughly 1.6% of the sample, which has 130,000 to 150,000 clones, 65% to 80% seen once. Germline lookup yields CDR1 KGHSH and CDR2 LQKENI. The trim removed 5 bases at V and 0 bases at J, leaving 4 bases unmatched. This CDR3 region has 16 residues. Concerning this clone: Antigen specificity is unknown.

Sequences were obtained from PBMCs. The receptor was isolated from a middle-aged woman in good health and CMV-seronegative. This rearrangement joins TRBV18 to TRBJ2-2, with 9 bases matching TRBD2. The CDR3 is CASSSVAGANTGELFF. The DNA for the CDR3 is TGTGCCAGCTCATCCGTAGCGGGGGCGAACACCGGGGAGCTGTTTTTT.